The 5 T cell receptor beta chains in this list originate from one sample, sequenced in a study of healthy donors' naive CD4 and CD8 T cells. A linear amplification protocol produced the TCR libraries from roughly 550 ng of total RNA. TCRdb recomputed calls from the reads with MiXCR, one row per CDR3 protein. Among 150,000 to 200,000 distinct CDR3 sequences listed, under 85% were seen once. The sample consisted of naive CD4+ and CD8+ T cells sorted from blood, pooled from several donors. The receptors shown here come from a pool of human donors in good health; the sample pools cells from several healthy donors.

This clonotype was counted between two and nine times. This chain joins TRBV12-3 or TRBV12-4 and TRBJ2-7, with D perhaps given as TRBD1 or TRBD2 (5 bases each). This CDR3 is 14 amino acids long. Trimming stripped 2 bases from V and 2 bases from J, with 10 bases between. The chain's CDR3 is CASSLRGAAYEQYF. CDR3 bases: TGTGCCAGCAGTTTAAGGGGAGCGGCCTACGAGCAGTACTTC.

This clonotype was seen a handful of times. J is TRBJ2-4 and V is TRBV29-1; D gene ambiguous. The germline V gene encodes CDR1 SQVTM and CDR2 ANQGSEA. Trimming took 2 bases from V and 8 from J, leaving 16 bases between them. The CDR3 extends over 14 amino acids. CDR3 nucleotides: TGCAGCGTTGAAATCGCGGTCTCTGGGGACATTCAGTACTTC. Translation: CSVEIAVSGDIQYF.

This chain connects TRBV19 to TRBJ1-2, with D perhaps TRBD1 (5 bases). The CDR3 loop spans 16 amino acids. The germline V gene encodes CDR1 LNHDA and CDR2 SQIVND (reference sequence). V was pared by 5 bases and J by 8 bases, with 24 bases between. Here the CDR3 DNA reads TGTGCCAGTAGTCCCAGGTACCAGGGATCATTCCGGGGCTACACCTTC. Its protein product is CASSPRYQGSFRGYTF.

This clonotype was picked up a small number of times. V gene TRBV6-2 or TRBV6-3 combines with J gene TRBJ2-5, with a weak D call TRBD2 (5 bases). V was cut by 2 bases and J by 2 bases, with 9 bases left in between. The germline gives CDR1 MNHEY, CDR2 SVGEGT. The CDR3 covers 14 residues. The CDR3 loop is CASSYVGKQETQYF. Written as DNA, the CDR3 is TGTGCCAGCAGTTACGTCGGGAAACAAGAGACCCAGTACTTC.

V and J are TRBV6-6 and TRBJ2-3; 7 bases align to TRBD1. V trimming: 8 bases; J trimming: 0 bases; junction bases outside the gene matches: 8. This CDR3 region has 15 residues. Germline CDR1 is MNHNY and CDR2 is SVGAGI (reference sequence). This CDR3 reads CASERKGASTDTQYF. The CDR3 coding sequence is TGTGCCAGCGAACGTAAGGGGGCTAGCACAGATACGCAGTATTTT.